This record covers a single T cell receptor beta chain. This entry belongs to a study of high-grade serous ovarian cancer treatment subgroups. The tumor samples were collected prior to definitive surgery or chemotherapy. This table comes from immunoSEQ multiplex PCR, and its TCRdb copy is limited to in-frame clones, with some not included. The sample includes 4,000 or so clones, approximately 71% seen only once; the top ten take 12%. The CDR3 totals 15 residues. J gave up 4 bases and V 3 bases, and 6 bases lay outside the gene matches. The germline CDR1 and CDR2 sequences are SGDLS and YYNGEE. The sample taken for sequencing was tumor tissue. V gene TRBV9 combines with J gene TRBJ1-4; TRBD1 matches 7 bases. This receptor was identified in a human donor with high-grade serous ovarian cancer. DNA for the CDR3: TGTGCCAGCAGCGCGGGACAGTCTCATAATGAAAAACTGTTTTTT. As protein: CASSAGQSHNEKLFF. The whole variable domain, remainder taken from reference TRBV9 and TRBJ1-4, is DSGVTQTPKHLITATGQRVTLRCSPRSGDLSVYWYQQSLDQGLQFLIQYYNGEERAKGNILERFSAQQFPDLHSELNLSSLELGDSALYFCASSAGQSHNEKLFFGSGTQLSVL.